These 4 T cell receptor beta chains were all obtained from the same sample, sequenced in a study of T cell repertoires in cytomegalovirus infection. TCRdb reprocessed the reads via MiXCR and lists one record per CDR3 protein. The sample lists about 920,000 distinct CDR3 sequences; about a third were seen once. No antigen is known for these receptors. Sample: cultured CD8+ T cells from PBMCs, taken from culture after CMV antigen stimulation. These receptor sequences come from a human donor in good health (CMV status not recorded). Some clones in this sample may be carry-over from other donors' samples.

There are a few counts of this clonotype. The CDR3 spells CSARDWAGEETQYF. The CDR3, as DNA: TGCAGTGCTAGAGATTGGGCAGGGGAAGAGACCCAGTACTTC. V usage is TRBV20-1 and J usage is TRBJ2-5; weak D call: TRBD1 (6 bases). Trimming took 0 bases from V and 3 from J, leaving 11 bases between them. Per germline, CDR1 DFQATT and CDR2 SNEGSKA (reference sequence). CDR3 length: 14 amino acids.

The J gene is TRBJ1-1, the V gene TRBV6-5, with D unclear. Trimming left V 5 bases short and J 0 bases short, with 7 bases between. Germline CDR1 is MNHEY and CDR2 is SVGAGI. The CDR3 is made up of 13 amino acids. CDR3 DNA: TGTGCCAGCAGTAACAGCATGAACACTGAAGCTTTCTTT. Protein product: CASSNSMNTEAFF.

The chain combines TRBV4-3 with TRBJ1-6; D gene uncertain. Trimming stripped 0 bases from V and 15 bases from J, with 12 bases between. The V gene's germline CDR1 is LGHNA and CDR2 YSLEER. The CDR3 contains 13 residues. DNA of the CDR3: TGCGCCAGCAGCCAAGATTCGTGGAGTGTCCTCCACTTT. This codes for CASSQDSWSVLHF.

The sample holds many counts of this clonotype. The gene calls are TRBV7-2 and TRBJ2-1; no clear D. The germline V gene has CDR1 SGHTA and CDR2 FQGNSA. V gave up 0 bases and J gave up 7 bases, with 10 bases separating them. CDR3 size: 14 residues. The CDR3 loop reads CASSLADMGNEQFF. As DNA, the CDR3 is TGTGCCAGCAGCTTAGCAGATATGGGTAATGAGCAGTTCTTC.